This TCR beta chain is from a study of blood T cell repertoires in COVID-19. Clones were read by immunoSEQ multiplex PCR, and TCRdb kept only the in-frame ones, dropping some. The top ten hold 6% to 8% of the sample, which has 190,000 or so clones, 82% seen once. The CDR3 spans 12 residues. Trimming took 5 bases from V and 4 from J, leaving 9 bases between them. Germline CDR1 and CDR2: SGHAT and FQNNGV. The rearrangement links TRBV11-2 to TRBJ2-7; a possible D gene is TRBD1 (6 bases). Sequencing was performed on peripheral blood. The clonotype comes from a human donor with acute or convalescent COVID-19. The donor label of this sample is uncertain. The CDR3 coding sequence is TGTGCCAGCAGCCCAGACAGGTACGAGCAGTACTTC. Protein sequence: CASSPDRYEQYF.